This T cell receptor beta chain comes out of a study of blood T cell repertoires in COVID-19. Study-level information: PBMCs, B-cell-depleted T cells, or T cells were the source of the cDNA or gDNA that made up the material.

Only in-frame clones appear in the TCRdb table, and some are missing; sequencing was by immunoSEQ multiplex PCR. The sample carries about 500,000 clones, less than 90% recorded once. The sequencing input was peripheral blood. The source is a woman between 45 and 60 years old with COVID-19, enrolled during active disease.

CDR3 in amino acids: CASSYSPLATDEQFF. CDR3 DNA: TGTGCCAGCAGTTACTCCCCTCTAGCTACCGATGAGCAGTTCTTC. The chain joins TRBV6-5 to TRBJ2-1; maybe TRBD2 (5 bases). Germline V lookup: CDR1 MNHEY, CDR2 SVGAGI. Between the trimmed V and J ends, which lost 0 bases and 8 bases, there was a span of 14 bases. This CDR3 spans 15 amino acids.